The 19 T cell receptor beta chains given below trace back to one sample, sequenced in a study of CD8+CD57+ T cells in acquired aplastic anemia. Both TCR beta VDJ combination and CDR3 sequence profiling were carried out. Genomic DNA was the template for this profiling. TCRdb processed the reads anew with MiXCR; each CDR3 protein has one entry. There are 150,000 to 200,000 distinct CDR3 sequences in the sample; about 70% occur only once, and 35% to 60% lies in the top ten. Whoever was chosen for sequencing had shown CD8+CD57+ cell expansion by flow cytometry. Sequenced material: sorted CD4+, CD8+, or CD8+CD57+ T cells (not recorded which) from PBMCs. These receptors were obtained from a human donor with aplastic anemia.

CDR3 bases: TGTGCCACCAGCAGAGCTAGCGGGGGTGGGTATGAGCAGTTCTTC. Protein: CATSRASGGGYEQFF. The chain has TRBV15 and TRBJ2-1; 10 bases fit TRBD2. Germline CDR1 reads LNHNV; CDR2 reads YYDKDF (reference sequence). V dropped 1 base and J dropped 8; count of bases not matched to a gene: 5. CDR3 length equals 15 residues.

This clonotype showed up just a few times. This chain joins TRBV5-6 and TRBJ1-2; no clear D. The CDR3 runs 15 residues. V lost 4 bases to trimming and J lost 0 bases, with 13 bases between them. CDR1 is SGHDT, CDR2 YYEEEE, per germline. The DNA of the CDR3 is TGTGCCAGCAGCCCACCGCCAGCCTCTAACTATGGCTACACCTTC. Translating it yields CASSPPPASNYGYTF.

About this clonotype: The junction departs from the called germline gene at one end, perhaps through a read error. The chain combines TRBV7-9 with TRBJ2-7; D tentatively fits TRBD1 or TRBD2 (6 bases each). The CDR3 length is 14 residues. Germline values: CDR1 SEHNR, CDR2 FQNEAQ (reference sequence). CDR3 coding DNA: TGCGCCAGCAGCCAAGTCCGGGGGCCCTACGAGCAGTACTTC. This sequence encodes CASSQVRGPYEQYF. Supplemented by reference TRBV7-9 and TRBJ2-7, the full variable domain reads DTGVSQNPRHKITKRGQNVTFRCDPISEHNRLYWYRQTLGQGPEFLTYFQNEAQLEKSRLLSDRFSAERPKGSFSTLEIQRTEQGDSAMYLCASSQVRGPYEQYFGPGTRLTVT.

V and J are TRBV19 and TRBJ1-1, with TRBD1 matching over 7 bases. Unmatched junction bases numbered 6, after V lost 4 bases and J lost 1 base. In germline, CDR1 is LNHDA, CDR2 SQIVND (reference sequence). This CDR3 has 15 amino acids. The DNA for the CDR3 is TGTGCCAGTAGTAGCCCAGGACAGGCGAACACTGAAGCTTTCTTT. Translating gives CASSSPGQANTEAFF.

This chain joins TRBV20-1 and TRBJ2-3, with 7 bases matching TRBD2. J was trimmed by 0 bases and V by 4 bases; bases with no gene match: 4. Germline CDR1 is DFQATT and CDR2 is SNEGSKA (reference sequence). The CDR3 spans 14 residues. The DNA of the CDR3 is TGCAGTGCTACGGCTAGCGGAAGCACAGATACGCAGTATTTT. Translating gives CSATASGSTDTQYF.

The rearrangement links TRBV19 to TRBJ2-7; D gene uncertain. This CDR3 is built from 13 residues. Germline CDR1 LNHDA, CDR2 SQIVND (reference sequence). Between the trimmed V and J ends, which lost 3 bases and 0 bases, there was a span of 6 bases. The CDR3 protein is CASSMTPSYEQYF. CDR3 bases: TGTGCCAGTAGTATGACCCCCTCCTACGAGCAGTACTTC. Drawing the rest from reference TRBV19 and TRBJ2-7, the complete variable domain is DGGITQSPKYLFRKEGQNVTLSCEQNLNHDAMYWYRQDPGQGLRLIYYSQIVNDFQKGDIAEGYSVSREKKESFPLTVTSAQKNPTAFYLCASSMTPSYEQYFGPGTRLTVT.

CDR3 bases: TGTGCCAGCAGCTTGGACAGGGGCGGTGGCTACACCTTC. Encoded protein: CASSLDRGGGYTF. The rearrangement uses TRBV7-3 and TRBJ1-2, with TRBD1 identical over 9 bases. The CDR3 contains 13 residues. J was trimmed by 7 bases and V by 3 bases; bases with no gene match: 3. Per germline, CDR1 SGHTA and CDR2 FQGTGA.

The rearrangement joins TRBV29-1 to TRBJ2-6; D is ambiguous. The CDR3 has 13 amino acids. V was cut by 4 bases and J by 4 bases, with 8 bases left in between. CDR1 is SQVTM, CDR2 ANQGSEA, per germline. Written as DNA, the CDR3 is TGCAGCGTTGCACGGTTCGGGGCCAACGTCCTGACTTTC. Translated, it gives CSVARFGANVLTF. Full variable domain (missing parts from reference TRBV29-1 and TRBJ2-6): SAVISQKPSRDICQRGTSLTIQCQVDSQVTMMFWYRQQPGQSLTLIATANQGSEATYESGFVIDKFPISRPNLTFSTLTVSNMSPEDSSIYLCSVARFGANVLTFGAGSRLTVL.

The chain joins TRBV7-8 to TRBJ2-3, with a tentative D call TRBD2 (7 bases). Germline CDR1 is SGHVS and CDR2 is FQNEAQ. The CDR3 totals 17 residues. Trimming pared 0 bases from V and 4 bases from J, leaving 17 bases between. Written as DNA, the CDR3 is TGTGCCAGCAGCTTAGCTCGCGGGGTGGGGGGGCCAGATACGCAGTATTTT. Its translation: CASSLARGVGGPDTQYF.

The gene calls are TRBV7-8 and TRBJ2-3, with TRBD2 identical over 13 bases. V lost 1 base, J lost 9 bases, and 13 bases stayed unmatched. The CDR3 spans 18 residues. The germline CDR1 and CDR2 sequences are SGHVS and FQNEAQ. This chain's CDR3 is CASSLDSLAGGLSWTQYF. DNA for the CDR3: TGTGCCAGCAGCTTAGACTCACTAGCGGGGGGGCTAAGTTGGACGCAGTATTTT.

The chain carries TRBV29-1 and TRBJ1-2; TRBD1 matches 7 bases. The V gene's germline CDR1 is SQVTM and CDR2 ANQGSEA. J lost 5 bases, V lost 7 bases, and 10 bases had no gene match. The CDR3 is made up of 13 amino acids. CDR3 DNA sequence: TGCAGCGGCTGGGACAGCGCCGAGTATGGCTACACCTTC. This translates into CSGWDSAEYGYTF. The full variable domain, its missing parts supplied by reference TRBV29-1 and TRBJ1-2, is SAVISQKPSRDICQRGTSLTIQCQVDSQVTMMFWYRQQPGQSLTLIATANQGSEATYESGFVIDKFPISRPNLTFSTLTVSNMSPEDSSIYLCSGWDSAEYGYTFGSGTRLTVV.

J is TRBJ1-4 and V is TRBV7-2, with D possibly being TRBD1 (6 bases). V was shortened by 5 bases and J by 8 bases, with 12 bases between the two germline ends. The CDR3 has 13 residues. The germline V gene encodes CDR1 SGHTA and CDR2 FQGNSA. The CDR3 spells CASSRMQGEKLFF. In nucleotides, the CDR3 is TGTGCCAGCAGCCGCATGCAGGGGGAAAAACTGTTTTTT.

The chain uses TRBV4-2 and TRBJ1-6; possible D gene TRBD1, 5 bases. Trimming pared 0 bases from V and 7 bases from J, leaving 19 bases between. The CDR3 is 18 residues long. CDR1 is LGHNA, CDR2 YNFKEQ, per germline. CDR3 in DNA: TGTGCCAGCAGCCAAGATGCGTGGGACGAACGGGACAATTCACCCCTCCACTTT. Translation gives CASSQDAWDERDNSPLHF.

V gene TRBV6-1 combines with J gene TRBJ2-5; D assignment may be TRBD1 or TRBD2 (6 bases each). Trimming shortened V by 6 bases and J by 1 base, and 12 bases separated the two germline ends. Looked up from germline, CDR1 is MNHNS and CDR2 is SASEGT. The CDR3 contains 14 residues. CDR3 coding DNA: TGTGCCAGCAGGGGGGGCGGGGCCCAAGAGACCCAGTACTTC. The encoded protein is CASRGGGAQETQYF.

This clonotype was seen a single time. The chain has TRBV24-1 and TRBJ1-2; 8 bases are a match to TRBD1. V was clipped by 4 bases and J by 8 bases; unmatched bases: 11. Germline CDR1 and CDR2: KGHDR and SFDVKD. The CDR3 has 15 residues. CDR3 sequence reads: CATSEATGEWGGYTF. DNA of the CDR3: TGTGCCACCAGTGAGGCGACAGGGGAGTGGGGGGGCTACACCTTC.

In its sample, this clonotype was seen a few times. This chain's CDR3 is CASSTDTQYF. The DNA of the CDR3 is TGTGCCAGCAGCACAGATACGCAGTATTTT. This sequence joins TRBV28 and TRBJ2-3; no definite D call. In germline, CDR1 is MDHEN, CDR2 SYDVKM. Trimming stripped 6 bases from V and 2 bases from J, with 0 bases between. This CDR3 is built from 10 residues.

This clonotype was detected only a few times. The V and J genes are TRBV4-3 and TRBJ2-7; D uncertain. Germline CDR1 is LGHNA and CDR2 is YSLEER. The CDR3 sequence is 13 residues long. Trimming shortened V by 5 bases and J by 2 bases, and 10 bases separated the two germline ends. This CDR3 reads CASSLGSTYEQYF. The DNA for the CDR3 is TGCGCCAGCAGCTTGGGATCCACCTACGAGCAGTACTTC.

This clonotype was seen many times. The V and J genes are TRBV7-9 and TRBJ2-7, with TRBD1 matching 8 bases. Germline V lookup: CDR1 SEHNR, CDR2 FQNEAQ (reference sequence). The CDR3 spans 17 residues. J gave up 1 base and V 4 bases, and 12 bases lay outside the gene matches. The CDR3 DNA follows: TGTGCCAGCAGCTATTCAATGGACAGGGCTTTATCCTACGAGCAGTACTTC. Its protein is CASSYSMDRALSYEQYF. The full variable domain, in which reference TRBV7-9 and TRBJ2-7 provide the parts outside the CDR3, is DTGVSQNPRHKITKRGQNVTFRCDPISEHNRLYWYRQTLGQGPEFLTYFQNEAQLEKSRLLSDRFSAERPKGSFSTLEIQRTEQGDSAMYLCASSYSMDRALSYEQYFGPGTRLTVT.

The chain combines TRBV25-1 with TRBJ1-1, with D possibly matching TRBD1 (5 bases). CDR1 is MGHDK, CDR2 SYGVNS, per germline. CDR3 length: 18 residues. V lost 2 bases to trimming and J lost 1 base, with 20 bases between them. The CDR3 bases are TGTGCCAGCAGTGAAATGCCCACGAGGGGAGGGAGGAACACTGAAGCTTTCTTT. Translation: CASSEMPTRGGRNTEAFF. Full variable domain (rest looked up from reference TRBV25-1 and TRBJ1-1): EADIYQTPRYLVIGTGKKITLECSQTMGHDKMYWYQQDPGMELHLIHYSYGVNSTEKGDLSSESTVSRIRTEHFPLTLESARPSHTSQYLCASSEMPTRGGRNTEAFFGQGTRLTVV.